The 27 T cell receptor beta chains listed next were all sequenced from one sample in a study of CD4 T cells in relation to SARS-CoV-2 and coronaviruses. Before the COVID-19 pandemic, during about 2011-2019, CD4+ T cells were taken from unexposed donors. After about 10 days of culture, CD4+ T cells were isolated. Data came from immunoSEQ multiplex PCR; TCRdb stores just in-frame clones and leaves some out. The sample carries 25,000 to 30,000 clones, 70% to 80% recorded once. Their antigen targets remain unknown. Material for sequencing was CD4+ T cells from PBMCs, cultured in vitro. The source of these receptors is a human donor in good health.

The CDR3 region has the DNA TGTGCCAGAAGCTCCAGGGGTGGTGAGCAGTTCTTC. Translated, it gives CARSSRGGEQFF. V is TRBV5-3 and J is TRBJ2-1, with D possibly being TRBD1 (6 bases). TRBV5-3 is labeled an ORF, and its function is uncertain. The CDR3 length is 12 residues. Trimming pared 3 bases from V and 9 bases from J, leaving 10 bases between.

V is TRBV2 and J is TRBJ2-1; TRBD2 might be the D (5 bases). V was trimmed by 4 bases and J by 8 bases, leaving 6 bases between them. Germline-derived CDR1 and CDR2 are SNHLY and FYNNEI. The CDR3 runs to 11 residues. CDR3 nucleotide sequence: TGTGCCAGCAGTGGGCGGGATGAGCAGTTCTTC. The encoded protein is CASSGRDEQFF.

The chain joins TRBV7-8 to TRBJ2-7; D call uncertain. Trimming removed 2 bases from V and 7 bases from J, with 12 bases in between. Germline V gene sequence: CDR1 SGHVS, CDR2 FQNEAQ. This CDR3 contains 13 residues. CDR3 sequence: CASSLPSDLEQYF. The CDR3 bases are TGTGCCAGCAGCTTACCTTCAGATCTTGAGCAGTACTTC. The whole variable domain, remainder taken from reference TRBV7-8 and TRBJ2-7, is GAGVSQSPRYKVAKRGQDVALRCDPISGHVSLFWYQQALGQGPEFLTYFQNEAQLDKSGLPSDRFFAERPEGSVSTLKIQRTQQEDSAVYLCASSLPSDLEQYFGPGTRLTVT.

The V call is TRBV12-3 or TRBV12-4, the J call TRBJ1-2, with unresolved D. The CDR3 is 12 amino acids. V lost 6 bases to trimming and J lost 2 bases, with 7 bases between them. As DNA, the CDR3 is TGTGCCAGCAGGGCGATAAACTATGGCTACACCTTC. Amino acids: CASRAINYGYTF.

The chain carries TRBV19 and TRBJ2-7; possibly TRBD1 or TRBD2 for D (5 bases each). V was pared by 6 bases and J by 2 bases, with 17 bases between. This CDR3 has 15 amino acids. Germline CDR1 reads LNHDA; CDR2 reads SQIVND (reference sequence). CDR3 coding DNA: TGTGCCAGTAGGCATTCAACGGGGCCAACCTACGAGCAGTACTTC. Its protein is CASRHSTGPTYEQYF.

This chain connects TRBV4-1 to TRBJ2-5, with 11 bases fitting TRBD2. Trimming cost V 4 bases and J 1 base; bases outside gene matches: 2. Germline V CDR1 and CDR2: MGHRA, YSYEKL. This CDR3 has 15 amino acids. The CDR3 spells CASSRLAGSQETQYF. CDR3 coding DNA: TGCGCCAGCAGCCGACTAGCGGGGAGCCAAGAGACCCAGTACTTC.

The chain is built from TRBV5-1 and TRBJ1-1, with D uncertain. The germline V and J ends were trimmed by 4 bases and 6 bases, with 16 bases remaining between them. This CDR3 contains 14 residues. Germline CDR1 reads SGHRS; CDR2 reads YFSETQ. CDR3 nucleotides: TGCGCCAGCAGCAAAACGTCCGCTACGCCTGAAGCTTTCTTT. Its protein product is CASSKTSATPEAFF. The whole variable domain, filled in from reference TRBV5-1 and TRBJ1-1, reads KAGVTQTPRYLIKTRGQQVTLSCSPISGHRSVSWYQQTPGQGLQFLFEYFSETQRNKGNFPGRFSGRQFSNSRSEMNVSTLELGDSALYLCASSKTSATPEAFFGQGTRLTVV.

The CDR3 DNA reads as TGTGCCAGCAGTACCTCTCCATTACACCGGACTAGAAGGAAGAGCTCCTACGAGCAGTACTTC. Protein: CASSTSPLHRTRRKSSYEQYF. V usage is TRBV6-2 or TRBV6-3 and J usage is TRBJ2-7; 7 bases are shared with TRBD2. V shed 5 bases and J 0 bases; nucleotides not matched to a gene: 25. The CDR3 is 21 amino acids. The V gene's germline CDR1 is MNHEY and CDR2 SVGEGT.

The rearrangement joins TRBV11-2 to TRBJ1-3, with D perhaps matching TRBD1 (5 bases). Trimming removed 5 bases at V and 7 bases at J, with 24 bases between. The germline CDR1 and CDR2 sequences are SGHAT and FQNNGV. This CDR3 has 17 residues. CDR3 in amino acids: CASSLPRGGSTLNTIYF. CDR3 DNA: TGTGCCAGCAGCCTCCCCCGGGGGGGGAGTACGTTGAACACCATATATTTT.

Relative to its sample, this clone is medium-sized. The CDR3 here is CASSSGQSPRNTEAFF. The CDR3 DNA reads as TGTGCCAGCTCATCCGGACAGAGCCCCAGGAACACTGAAGCTTTCTTT. This chain links TRBV18 with TRBJ1-1, with a weak D call TRBD1 (6 bases). V gave up 5 bases and J gave up 1 base, with 17 bases separating them. Per the germline V gene, CDR1 is KGHSH and CDR2 is LQKENI. The CDR3 runs 16 residues. Variable domain in full (rest from reference TRBV18 and TRBJ1-1): NAGVMQNPRHLVRRRGQEARLRCSPMKGHSHVYWYRQLPEEGLKFMVYLQKENIIDESGMPKERFSAEFPKEGPSILRIQQVVRGDSAAYFCASSSGQSPRNTEAFFGQGTRLTVV.

The CDR3 sequence is CASSSSRDTRLEQFF. The CDR3 nucleotides read TGTGCCAGCAGTTCGTCCCGGGACACCCGGCTCGAGCAGTTCTTC. V gene TRBV7-8 combines with J gene TRBJ2-1, with D maybe TRBD1 (6 bases). Trimming removed 6 bases from V and 10 bases from J, with 22 bases in between. This CDR3 is 15 amino acids long. Germline V gene lookup returns CDR1 SGHVS and CDR2 FQNEAQ.

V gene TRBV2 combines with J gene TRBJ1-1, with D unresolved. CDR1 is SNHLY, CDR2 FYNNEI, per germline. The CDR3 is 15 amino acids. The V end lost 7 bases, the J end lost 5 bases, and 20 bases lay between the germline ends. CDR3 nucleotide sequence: TGTGCCAGCACCGAAAGGGCAGGATTCCCGACTGAAGCTTTCTTT. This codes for CASTERAGFPTEAFF.

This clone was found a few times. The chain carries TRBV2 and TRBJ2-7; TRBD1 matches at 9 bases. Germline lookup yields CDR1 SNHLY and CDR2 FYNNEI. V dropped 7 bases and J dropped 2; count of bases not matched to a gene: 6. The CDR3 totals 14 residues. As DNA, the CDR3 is TGTGCCAGCAAAAGGACAGGGGCCACCTACGAGCAGTACTTC. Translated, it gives CASKRTGATYEQYF.

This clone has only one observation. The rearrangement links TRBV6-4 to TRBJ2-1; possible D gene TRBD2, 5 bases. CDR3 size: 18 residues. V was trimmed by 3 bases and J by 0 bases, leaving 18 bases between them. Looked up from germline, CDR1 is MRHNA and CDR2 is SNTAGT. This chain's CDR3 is CASSELGSEGSSYNEQFF. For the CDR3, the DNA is TGTGCCAGCAGTGAACTCGGGTCTGAGGGCAGCTCCTACAATGAGCAGTTCTTC.

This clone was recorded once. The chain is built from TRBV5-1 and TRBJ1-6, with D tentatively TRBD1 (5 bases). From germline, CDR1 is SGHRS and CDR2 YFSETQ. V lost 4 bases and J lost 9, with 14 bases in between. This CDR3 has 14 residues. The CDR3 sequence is CASSPGEGISPLHF. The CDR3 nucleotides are TGCGCCAGCAGCCCGGGGGAGGGGATTTCACCCCTCCACTTT.

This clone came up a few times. Written as DNA, the CDR3 is TGTGCCAGCAGTCCCGGGACAGGTCTTCAAAATAACTATGGCTACACCTTC. Its protein product is CASSPGTGLQNNYGYTF. V and J are TRBV27 and TRBJ1-2, with TRBD1 matching 8 bases. The CDR3 spans 17 residues. Germline-derived CDR1 and CDR2 are MNHEY and SMNVEV (reference sequence). Trimming removed 5 bases from V and 1 base from J; junction bases left unmatched: 12.

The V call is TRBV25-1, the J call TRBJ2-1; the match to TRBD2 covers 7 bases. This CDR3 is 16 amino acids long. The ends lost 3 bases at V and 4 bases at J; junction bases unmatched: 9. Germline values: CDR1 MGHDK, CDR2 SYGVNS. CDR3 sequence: CASSDIRAGEYNEQFF. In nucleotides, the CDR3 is TGTGCCAGCAGTGATATCCGGGCGGGGGAGTACAATGAGCAGTTCTTC.

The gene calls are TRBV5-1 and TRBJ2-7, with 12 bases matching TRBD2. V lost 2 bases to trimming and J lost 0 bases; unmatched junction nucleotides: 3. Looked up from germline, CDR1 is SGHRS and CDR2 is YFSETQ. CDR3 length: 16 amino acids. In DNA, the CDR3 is TGCGCCAGCAGCTTTAGGACTAGCGGGAACTCCTACGAGCAGTACTTC. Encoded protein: CASSFRTSGNSYEQYF.

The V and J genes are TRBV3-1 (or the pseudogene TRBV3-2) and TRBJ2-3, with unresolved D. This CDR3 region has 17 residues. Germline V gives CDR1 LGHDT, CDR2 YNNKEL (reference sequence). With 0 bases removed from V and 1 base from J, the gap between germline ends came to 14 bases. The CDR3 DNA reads TGTGCCAGCAGCCAAGATCTCGGTTGGTCGGGCACAGATACGCAGTATTTT. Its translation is CASSQDLGWSGTDTQYF.

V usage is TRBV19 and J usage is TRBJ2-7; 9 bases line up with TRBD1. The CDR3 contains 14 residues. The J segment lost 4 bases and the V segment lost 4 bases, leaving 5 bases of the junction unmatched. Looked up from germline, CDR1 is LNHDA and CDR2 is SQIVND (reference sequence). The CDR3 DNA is TGTGCCAGTAGTAACAGGGGGACAGGGTACGAGCAGTACTTC. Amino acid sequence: CASSNRGTGYEQYF.

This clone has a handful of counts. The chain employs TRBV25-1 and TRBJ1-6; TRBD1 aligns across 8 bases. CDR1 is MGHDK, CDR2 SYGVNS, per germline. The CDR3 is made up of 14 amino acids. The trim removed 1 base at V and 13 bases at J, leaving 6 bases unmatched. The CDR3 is CASSESRGLSPLHF. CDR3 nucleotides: TGTGCCAGCAGTGAATCCAGGGGGCTCTCCCCCCTCCACTTT. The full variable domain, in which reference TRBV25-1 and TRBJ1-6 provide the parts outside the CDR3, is EADIYQTPRYLVIGTGKKITLECSQTMGHDKMYWYQQDPGMELHLIHYSYGVNSTEKGDLSSESTVSRIRTEHFPLTLESARPSHTSQYLCASSESRGLSPLHFGNGTRLTVT.

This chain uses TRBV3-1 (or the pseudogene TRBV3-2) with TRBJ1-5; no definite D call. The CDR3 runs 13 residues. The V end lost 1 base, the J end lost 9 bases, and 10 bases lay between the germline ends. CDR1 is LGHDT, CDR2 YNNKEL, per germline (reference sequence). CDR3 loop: CASSQGGERPQHF. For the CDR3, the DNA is TGTGCCAGCAGCCAAGGGGGTGAGCGGCCCCAGCATTTT.

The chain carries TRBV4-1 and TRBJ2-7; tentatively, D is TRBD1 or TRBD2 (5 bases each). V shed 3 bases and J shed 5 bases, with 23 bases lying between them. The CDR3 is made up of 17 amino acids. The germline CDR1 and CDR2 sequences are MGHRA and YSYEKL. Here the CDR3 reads CASSHIARGAKINEQYF. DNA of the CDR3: TGCGCCAGCAGCCACATAGCGAGAGGGGCGAAAATTAACGAGCAGTACTTC.

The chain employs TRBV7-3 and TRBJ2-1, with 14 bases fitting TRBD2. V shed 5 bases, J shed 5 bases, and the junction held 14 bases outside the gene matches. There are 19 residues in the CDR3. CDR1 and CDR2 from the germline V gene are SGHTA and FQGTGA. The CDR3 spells CASSPRGLAGVSSNNEQFF. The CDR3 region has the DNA TGTGCCAGCAGCCCCCGGGGACTAGCGGGAGTTTCGAGTAACAATGAGCAGTTCTTC.

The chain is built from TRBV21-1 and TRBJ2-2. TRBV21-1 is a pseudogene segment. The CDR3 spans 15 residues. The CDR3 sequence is CASSKGRPNTGELFF. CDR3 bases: TGTGCCAGCAGCAAAGGACGGCCGAACACCGGGGAGCTGTTTTTT.

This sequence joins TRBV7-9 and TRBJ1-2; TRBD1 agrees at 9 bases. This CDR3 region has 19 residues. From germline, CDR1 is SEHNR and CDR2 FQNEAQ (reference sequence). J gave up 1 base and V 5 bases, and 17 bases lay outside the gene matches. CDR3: CASSPFGTGGRNGNYGYTF. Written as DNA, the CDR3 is TGTGCCAGCAGCCCCTTCGGAACAGGGGGCAGGAATGGTAACTATGGCTACACCTTC.

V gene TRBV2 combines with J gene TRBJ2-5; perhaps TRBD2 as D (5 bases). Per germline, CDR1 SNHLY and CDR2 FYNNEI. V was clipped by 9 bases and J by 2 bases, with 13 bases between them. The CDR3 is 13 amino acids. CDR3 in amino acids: CASRVGRQETQYF. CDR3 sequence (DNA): TGTGCCAGTAGGGTGGGGAGACAAGAGACCCAGTACTTC.